This T cell receptor (beta chain) was profiled in a study of blood T cells in healthy people across ages. This CDR3 comprises 11 residues. The V gene's germline CDR1 is SEHNR and CDR2 FQNEAQ (reference sequence). The germline V and J ends were trimmed by 4 bases and 3 bases, with 3 bases remaining between them. Then a second PCR, running about 7 to 11 cycles, was carried out with a sample-barcoded 5' primer and a J-beta primer mix. Researchers report that each sample yielded at least 2.5 million CDR3-containing paired-end reads. Via MiXCR, TCRdb re-called the 5' RACE reads, giving one row per CDR3 protein. The sample contains about 640,000 distinct CDR3 sequences, 58% of which appear only once.

Source material: blood. The rearrangement joins TRBV7-9 to TRBJ1-2; D uncertain. The clonotype originates from a man aged 55-75 years in good health. DNA of the CDR3: TGTGCCAGCAGCTGGGACTATGGCTACACCTTC. It is translated as CASSWDYGYTF.